This paragraph covers one T cell receptor beta chain sequence. Its matching antigen is unknown. During its preparation, the TCRbeta library received unique molecular identifiers. TCRdb called the PCR reads again in MiXCR, with one record for every CDR3 protein. The sample includes hundreds of thousands of distinct CDR3 sequences, around 15% seen only once; the top ten take approximately 38%. This specimen belongs to a study of T-cell reconstitution after alpha-beta-depleted transplantation in children. The study's findings and limits: Several hundred rapidly expanded clones from non-depleted graft cells reportedly supplied alpha-beta T cells about two months post-transplant. Surviving recipient cells, namely T cells and thymic progenitors, were the source of high day-60 TCRbeta diversity in some patients. One year after transplant, T-cell counts and diversity came mostly from newly produced T cells.

The starting material was PBMCs, mostly from graft donor cells, obtained 360 days after TCRalphabeta/CD19-depleted stem cell transplant. The clonotype originates from a male patient aged 2-15 years who had a stem cell transplant for acute lymphoblastic leukemia, so the T cells may come from the graft donor.

The CDR3 protein is CASSLVGGWVPTEAFF. The DNA for the CDR3 is TGTGCCAGCAGCTTAGTCGGGGGTTGGGTCCCCACTGAAGCTTTCTTT. The chain has TRBV7-8 and TRBJ1-1, with D perhaps matching TRBD1 (5 bases). The CDR3 has 16 residues. Trimming stripped 1 base from V and 4 bases from J, with 16 bases between. Germline V gives CDR1 SGHVS, CDR2 FQNEAQ.